The present T cell receptor (beta chain) was sequenced within a study of post-analysis software for immune sequencing data. Study-wide results and limits: Elevated frequency relative to controls characterized four or five TRBV segments in patients, TRBV5-6, TRBV5-1 and TRBV20-1 among them.

Unique molecular identifiers had been added to the TCR beta cDNA libraries. TCRdb re-analysed the PCR reads in MiXCR, keeping a single row per CDR3 protein. This repertoire shows approximately 660,000 distinct CDR3 sequences, over 45% found once; its top ten account for approximately 11%. The CDR3 covers 14 residues. Trimming removed 0 bases from V and 8 bases from J, with 13 bases in between. Germline assignment: CDR1 WNHNN and CDR2 SYGVQD (reference sequence). About this clonotype itself: Antigen: not known.

The chain employs TRBV10-1 and TRBJ1-2; possible D gene TRBD1, 5 bases. The TCR comes from a girl aged 2 to 9 with multiple sclerosis. The sample comprised blood. This CDR3 is CASSESGAGKGYTF. In DNA form, the CDR3 reads TGCGCCAGCAGTGAGTCCGGGGCAGGAAAAGGCTACACCTTC.